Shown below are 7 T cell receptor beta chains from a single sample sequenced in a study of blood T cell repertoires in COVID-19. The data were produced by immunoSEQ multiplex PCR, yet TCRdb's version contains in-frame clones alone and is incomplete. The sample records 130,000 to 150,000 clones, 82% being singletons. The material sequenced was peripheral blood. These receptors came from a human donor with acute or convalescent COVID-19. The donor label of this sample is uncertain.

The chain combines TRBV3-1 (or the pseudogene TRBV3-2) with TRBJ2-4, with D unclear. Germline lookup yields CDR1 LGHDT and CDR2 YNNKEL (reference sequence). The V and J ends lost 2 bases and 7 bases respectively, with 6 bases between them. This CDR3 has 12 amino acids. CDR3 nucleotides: TGTGCCAGCAGCCAATCCTTGAACATTCAGTACTTC. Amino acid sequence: CASSQSLNIQYF.

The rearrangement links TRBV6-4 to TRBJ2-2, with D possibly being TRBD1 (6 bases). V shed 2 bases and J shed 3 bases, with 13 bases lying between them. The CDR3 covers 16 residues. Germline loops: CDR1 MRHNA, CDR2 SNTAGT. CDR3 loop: CASSDPQGTDTGELFF. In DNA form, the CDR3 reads TGTGCCAGCAGTGACCCTCAGGGGACGGACACCGGGGAGCTGTTTTTT.

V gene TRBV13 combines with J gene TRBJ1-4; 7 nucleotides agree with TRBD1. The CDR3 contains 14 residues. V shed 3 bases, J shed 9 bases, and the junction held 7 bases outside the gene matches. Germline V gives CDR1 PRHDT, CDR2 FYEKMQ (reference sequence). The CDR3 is CASSFRDSGQKLFF. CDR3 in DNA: TGTGCCAGCAGCTTTAGGGACAGTGGGCAAAAACTGTTTTTT.

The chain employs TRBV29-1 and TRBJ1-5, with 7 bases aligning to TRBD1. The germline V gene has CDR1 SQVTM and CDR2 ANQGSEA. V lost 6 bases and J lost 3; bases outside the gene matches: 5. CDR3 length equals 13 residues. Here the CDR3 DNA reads TGCAGCGTGGGACAGAGCGACAATCAGCCCCAGCATTTT. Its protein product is CSVGQSDNQPQHF.

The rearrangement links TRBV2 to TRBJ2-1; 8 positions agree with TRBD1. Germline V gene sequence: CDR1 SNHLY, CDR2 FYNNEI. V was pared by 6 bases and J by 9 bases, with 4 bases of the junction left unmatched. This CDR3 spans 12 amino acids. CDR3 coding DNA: TGTGCCAGCAGGGGACAGGTAGGTGAGCAGTTCTTC. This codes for CASRGQVGEQFF. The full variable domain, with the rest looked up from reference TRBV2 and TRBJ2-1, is EPEVTQTPSHQVTQMGQEVILRCVPISNHLYFYWYRQILGQKVEFLVSFYNNEISEKSEIFDDQFSVERPDGSNFTLKIRSTKLEDSAMYFCASRGQVGEQFFGPGTRLTVL.

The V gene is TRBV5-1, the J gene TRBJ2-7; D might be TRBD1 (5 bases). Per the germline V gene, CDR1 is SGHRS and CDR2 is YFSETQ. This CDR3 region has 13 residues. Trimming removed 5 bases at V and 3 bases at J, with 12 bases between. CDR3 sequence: CASRPTGSYEQYF. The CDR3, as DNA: TGCGCCAGCAGGCCCACAGGTAGCTACGAGCAGTACTTC. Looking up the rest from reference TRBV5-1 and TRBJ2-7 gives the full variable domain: KAGVTQTPRYLIKTRGQQVTLSCSPISGHRSVSWYQQTPGQGLQFLFEYFSETQRNKGNFPGRFSGRQFSNSRSEMNVSTLELGDSALYLCASRPTGSYEQYFGPGTRLTVT.

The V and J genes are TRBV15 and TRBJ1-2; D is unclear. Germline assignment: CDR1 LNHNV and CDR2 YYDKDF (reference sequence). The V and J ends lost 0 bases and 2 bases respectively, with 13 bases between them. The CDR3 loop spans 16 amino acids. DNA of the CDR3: TGTGCCACCAGCAGAGAGGGAGTGACATTAAACTATGGCTACACCTTC. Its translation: CATSREGVTLNYGYTF.